This T cell receptor (beta chain) was found in a study of blood T cell repertoires in COVID-19. This clone was detected once. Clones were sequenced by immunoSEQ multiplex PCR, and TCRdb holds only the in-frame ones, with some missing. The data show around 190,000 clones, around 76% seen once. The sequencing sample was made of PBMCs or T cells enriched from blood (not recorded which). This receptor was identified in a woman in her fifties or sixties with acute COVID-19.

This CDR3 is CASSRTGTGGEKLFF. The DNA for the CDR3 is TGTGCCAGCAGTCGTACCGGGACAGGGGGTGAAAAACTGTTTTTT. V and J are TRBV3-1 (or the pseudogene TRBV3-2) and TRBJ1-4; TRBD1 agrees at 11 bases. CDR1 and CDR2 (germline): LGHDT, YNNKEL (reference sequence). The CDR3 consists of 15 residues. The V segment lost 6 bases and the J segment 7 bases; nucleotides outside the gene matches: 7.